This record looks at one T cell receptor (beta chain) sequence and its context. The target antigen is unknown. The sample originates from a study of shared clonotypes between healthy human individuals. General observations from the study: The naive CD4 repertoires of a handful of donors were compared, and approximately 5% of clonotypes were shared.

The ends were cut back, 5 bases at V and 5 bases at J, with 12 bases in the middle. The V gene's germline CDR1 is MNHEY and CDR2 SMNVEV (reference sequence). The CDR3 contains 13 residues. Healthy and HIV-negative, the adult donors had no recent acute infections or vaccinations. When replicate PCRs were run on sorted subsets, they used roughly 0.2 ug DNA, about 30,000 T cell genomes. Method: immunoSEQ multiplex PCR; TCRdb's copy keeps in-frame clones and lacks some. This table has more than 1 million clones, 75% to 80% appearing once. The V gene is TRBV27, the J gene TRBJ1-1; weak D call: TRBD1 (5 bases). The receptor was isolated from a man aged 18 to 35 in good health. Some clones in this sample may be carry-over from other donors' samples. The sequencing input was memory CD4+ T cells from PBMCs. The subset here: CD45RA-negative fraction. The CDR3 protein is CASSGWQGTEAFF. CDR3 in DNA: TGTGCCAGCAGTGGATGGCAGGGAACTGAAGCTTTCTTT.